This T cell receptor (beta chain) was documented in a study of blood T cell repertoires in COVID-19. As for the study in general: The samples span acute and convalescent COVID-19 from the United States, Italy and Spain. T cells, B-cell-depleted T cells, or PBMCs supplied cDNA or gDNA.

Study processing details: Amplification of reference gene primers was used by the study to estimate nucleated cell counts. Data came from immunoSEQ multiplex PCR; TCRdb stores just in-frame clones and leaves some out. V, J and clone size derive from that table, while D and trimming were established from the DNA sequence. The sample contains about 140,000 clones, about 79% of which appear only once. This clone appeared once. The CDR3 is made up of 21 amino acids. The ends lost 3 bases at V and 2 bases at J; junction bases unmatched: 15. Germline CDR1 is SGHRS and CDR2 is YFSETQ. Sequenced sample: peripheral blood. This receptor was obtained from a woman of 80 years or more with active or convalescent COVID-19. This sequence joins TRBV5-1 and TRBJ2-1; 15 bases are a match to TRBD2. Here the CDR3 reads CASSWNPGLAGGRKTYNEQFF. The CDR3 DNA sequence: TGCGCCAGCAGCTGGAACCCGGGACTAGCGGGGGGCCGCAAAACCTACAATGAGCAGTTCTTC.